The rows below give T cell receptor beta chains drawn from one sample of a study of T cells and Merkel cell carcinoma outcomes. Data came from immunoSEQ multiplex PCR; TCRdb stores just in-frame clones and leaves some out. The sample includes about 15,000 clones, over 80% seen only once; the top ten take roughly 8.7%. Sample: tumor tissue from Merkel cell carcinoma. Every receptor here comes from a human donor with Merkel cell carcinoma. Each CDR3 is given with its conserved first and last residue. Each record gives: V gene, D gene, clone size, J gene, CDR3 protein, CDR3 DNA. A D gene is named only where the DNA matches it firmly. Size tells how often a clone was seen (once, few, many) or the class of an expanded clone, and some rows leave it out.

V gene: TRBV9
D gene: TRBD2
clone size: NA
J gene: TRBJ2-2
CDR3 protein: CASSVGLWLAGEGAGELFF
CDR3 DNA: TGTGCCAGCAGCGTAGGTCTCTGGTTAGCGGGAGAAGGCGCCGGGGAGCTGTTTTTT

V gene: TRBV27
D gene: TRBD1
clone size: NA
J gene: TRBJ1-1
CDR3 protein: CATHQRQGGTEAFF
CDR3 DNA: TGTGCCACCCACCAAAGACAGGGGGGCACTGAAGCTTTCTTT

V gene: TRBV6-5
D gene: TRBD1
clone size: NA
J gene: TRBJ1-2
CDR3 protein: CASSGQGPFGYTF
CDR3 DNA: TGTGCCAGCAGCGGACAGGGACCCTTCGGCTACACCTTC

V gene: TRBV5-1
D gene: NA
clone size: NA
J gene: TRBJ2-3
CDR3 protein: CASSLSGSTDTQYF
CDR3 DNA: TGCGCCAGCAGCTTGTCGGGGAGCACAGATACGCAGTATTTT

V gene: TRBV2
D gene: NA
clone size: NA
J gene: TRBJ1-2
CDR3 protein: CASRRSAQTNYGYTF
CDR3 DNA: TGTGCCAGCAGACGGTCAGCCCAAACTAACTATGGCTACACCTTC

V gene: TRBV6-5
D gene: NA
clone size: NA
J gene: TRBJ2-1
CDR3 protein: CASNYGRDNEQFF
CDR3 DNA: TGTGCCAGCAATTACGGGAGAGACAATGAGCAGTTCTTC

V gene: TRBV29-1
D gene: TRBD1
clone size: NA
J gene: TRBJ1-1
CDR3 protein: CSVEGDRAFMNTKAFF
CDR3 DNA: TGCAGCGTTGAAGGGGACAGGGCGTTTATGAACACTAAAGCTTTCTTT

V gene: TRBV19
D gene: TRBD1
clone size: NA
J gene: TRBJ1-4
CDR3 protein: CASSIARPGQNEKLFF
CDR3 DNA: TGTGCCAGTAGTATAGCCCGGCCGGGACAGAACGAAAAACTGTTTTTT

V gene: TRBV19
D gene: NA
clone size: once
J gene: TRBJ2-7
CDR3 protein: CASSISYWYEQYF
CDR3 DNA: TGTGCCAGTAGTATCAGCTACTGGTACGAGCAGTACTTC

V gene: TRBV6-1
D gene: NA
clone size: NA
J gene: TRBJ1-1
CDR3 protein: CATRRVMNTEAFF
CDR3 DNA: TGTGCCACCCGCCGGGTGATGAACACTGAAGCTTTCTTT

V gene: TRBV9
D gene: NA
clone size: NA
J gene: TRBJ2-7
CDR3 protein: CASSSSYEQYF
CDR3 DNA: TGTGCCAGCAGCTCCTCCTACGAGCAGTACTTC